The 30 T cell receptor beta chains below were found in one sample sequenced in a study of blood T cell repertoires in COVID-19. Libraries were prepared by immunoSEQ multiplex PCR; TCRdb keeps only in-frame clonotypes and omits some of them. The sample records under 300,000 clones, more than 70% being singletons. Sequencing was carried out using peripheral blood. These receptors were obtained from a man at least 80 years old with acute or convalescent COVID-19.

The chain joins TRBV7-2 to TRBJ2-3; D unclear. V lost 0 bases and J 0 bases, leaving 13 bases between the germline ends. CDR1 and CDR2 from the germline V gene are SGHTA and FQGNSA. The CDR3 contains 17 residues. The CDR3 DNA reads TGTGCCAGCAGCTTAGCGCGAAAGATCTCTAGCACAGATACGCAGTATTTT. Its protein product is CASSLARKISSTDTQYF.

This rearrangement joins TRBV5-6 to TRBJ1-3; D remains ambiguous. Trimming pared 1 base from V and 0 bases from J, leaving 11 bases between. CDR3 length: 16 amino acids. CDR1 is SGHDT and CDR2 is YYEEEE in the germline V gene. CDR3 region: CASSLRTVSSGNTIYF. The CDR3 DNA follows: TGTGCCAGCAGCTTGCGTACAGTTAGCTCTGGAAACACCATATATTTT.

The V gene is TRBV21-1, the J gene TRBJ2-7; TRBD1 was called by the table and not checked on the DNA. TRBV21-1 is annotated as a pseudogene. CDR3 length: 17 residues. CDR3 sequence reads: CASSKTSDRGRGCEQYF. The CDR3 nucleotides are TGTGCCAGCAGCAAAACCAGCGACAGGGGGAGAGGCTGCGAGCAGTACTTC.

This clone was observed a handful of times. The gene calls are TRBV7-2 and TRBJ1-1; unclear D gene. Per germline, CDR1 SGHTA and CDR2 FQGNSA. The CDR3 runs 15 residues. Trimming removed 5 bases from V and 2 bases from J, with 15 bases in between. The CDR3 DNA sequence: TGTGCCAGCAGCCCATCCCGTGCGGCCAACACTGAAGCTTTCTTT. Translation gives CASSPSRAANTEAFF. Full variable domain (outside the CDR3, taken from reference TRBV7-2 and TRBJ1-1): GAGVSQSPSNKVTEKGKDVELRCDPISGHTALYWYRQSLGQGLEFLIYFQGNSAPDKSGLPSDRFSAERTGGSVSTLTIQRTQQEDSAVYLCASSPSRAANTEAFFGQGTRLTVV.

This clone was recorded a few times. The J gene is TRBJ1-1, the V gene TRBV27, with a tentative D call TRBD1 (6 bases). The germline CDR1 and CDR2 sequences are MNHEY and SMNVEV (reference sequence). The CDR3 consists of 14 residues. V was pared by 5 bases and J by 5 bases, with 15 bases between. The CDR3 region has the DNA TGTGCCAGCAGTACCTCGACAGGACGGACTGAAGCTTTCTTT. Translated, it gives CASSTSTGRTEAFF.

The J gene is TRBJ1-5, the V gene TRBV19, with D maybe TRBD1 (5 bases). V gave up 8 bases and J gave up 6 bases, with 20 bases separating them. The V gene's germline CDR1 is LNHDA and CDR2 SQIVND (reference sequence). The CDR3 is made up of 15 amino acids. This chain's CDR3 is CASGARVVGGQPQHF. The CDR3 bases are TGTGCCAGTGGGGCTAGGGTGGTGGGCGGTCAGCCCCAGCATTTT.

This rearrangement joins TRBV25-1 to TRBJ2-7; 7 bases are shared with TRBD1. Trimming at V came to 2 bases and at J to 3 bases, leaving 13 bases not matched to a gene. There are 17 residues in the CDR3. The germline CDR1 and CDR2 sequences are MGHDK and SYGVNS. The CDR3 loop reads CASSENRPGQLIYEQYF. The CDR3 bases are TGTGCCAGCAGTGAAAACCGACCGGGACAGCTAATCTACGAGCAGTACTTC.

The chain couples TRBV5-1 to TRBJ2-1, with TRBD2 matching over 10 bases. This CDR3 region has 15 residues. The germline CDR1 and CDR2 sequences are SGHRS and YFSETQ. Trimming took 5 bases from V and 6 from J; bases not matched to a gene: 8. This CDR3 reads CASRPGLAPSNEQFF. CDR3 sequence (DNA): TGCGCCAGCAGGCCGGGACTAGCGCCTTCCAATGAGCAGTTCTTC.

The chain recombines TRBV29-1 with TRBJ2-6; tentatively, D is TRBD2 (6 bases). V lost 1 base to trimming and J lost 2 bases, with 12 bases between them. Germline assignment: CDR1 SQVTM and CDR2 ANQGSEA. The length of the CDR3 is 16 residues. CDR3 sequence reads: CSVEGTGGTGANVLTF. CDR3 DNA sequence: TGCAGCGTTGAAGGGACCGGGGGAACTGGGGCCAACGTCCTGACTTTC.

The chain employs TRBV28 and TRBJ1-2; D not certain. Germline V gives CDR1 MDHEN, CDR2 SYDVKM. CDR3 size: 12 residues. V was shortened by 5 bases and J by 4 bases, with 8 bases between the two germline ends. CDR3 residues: CASSPWAYGYTF. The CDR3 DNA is TGTGCCAGCAGTCCTTGGGCCTATGGCTACACCTTC.

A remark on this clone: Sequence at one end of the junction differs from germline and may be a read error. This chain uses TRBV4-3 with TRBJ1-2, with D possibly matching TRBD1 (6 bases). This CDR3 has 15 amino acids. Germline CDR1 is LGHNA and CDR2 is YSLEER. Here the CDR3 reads CASSEEQGANYGYTF. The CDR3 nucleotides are TGCGCCAGCAGCGAAGAACAGGGAGCTAACTATGGCTACACCTTC.

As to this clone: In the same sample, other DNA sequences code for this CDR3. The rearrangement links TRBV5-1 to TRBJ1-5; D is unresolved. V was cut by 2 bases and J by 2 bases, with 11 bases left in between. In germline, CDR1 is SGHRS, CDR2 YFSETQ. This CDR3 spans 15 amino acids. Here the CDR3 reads CASSLGLEGNQPQHF. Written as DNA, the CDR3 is TGCGCCAGCAGCTTAGGTTTGGAGGGCAATCAGCCCCAGCATTTT.

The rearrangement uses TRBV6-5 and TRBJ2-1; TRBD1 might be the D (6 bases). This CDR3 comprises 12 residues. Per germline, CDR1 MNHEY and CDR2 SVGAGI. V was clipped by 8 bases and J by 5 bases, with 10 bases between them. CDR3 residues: CASRTVNNEQFF. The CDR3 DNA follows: TGTGCCAGCCGGACAGTCAACAATGAGCAGTTCTTC.

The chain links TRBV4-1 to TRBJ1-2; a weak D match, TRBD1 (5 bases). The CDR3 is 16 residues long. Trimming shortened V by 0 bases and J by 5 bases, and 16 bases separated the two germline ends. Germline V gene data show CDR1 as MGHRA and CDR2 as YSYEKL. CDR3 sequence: CASSQDPQGSLYGYTF. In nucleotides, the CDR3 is TGCGCCAGCAGCCAAGATCCTCAGGGATCACTTTATGGCTACACCTTC.

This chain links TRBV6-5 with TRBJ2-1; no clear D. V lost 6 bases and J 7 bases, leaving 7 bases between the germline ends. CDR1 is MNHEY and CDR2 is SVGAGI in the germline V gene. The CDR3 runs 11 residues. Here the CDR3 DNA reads TGTGCCAGCAGCCCCCTTAATGAGCAGTTCTTC. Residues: CASSPLNEQFF.

The CDR3 sequence: CASKDTNQPQHF. The CDR3 bases are TGTGCCAGTAAGGACACCAATCAGCCCCAGCATTTT. This chain links TRBV19 with TRBJ1-5; TRBD1 might be the D (5 bases). CDR3 length: 12 amino acids. The V gene's germline CDR1 is LNHDA and CDR2 SQIVND (reference sequence). V lost 7 bases and J 3 bases, leaving 7 bases between the germline ends. Filled out from reference TRBV19 and TRBJ1-5, the complete variable domain reads DGGITQSPKYLFRKEGQNVTLSCEQNLNHDAMYWYRQDPGQGLRLIYYSQIVNDFQKGDIAEGYSVSREKKESFPLTVTSAQKNPTAFYLCASKDTNQPQHFGDGTRLSIL.

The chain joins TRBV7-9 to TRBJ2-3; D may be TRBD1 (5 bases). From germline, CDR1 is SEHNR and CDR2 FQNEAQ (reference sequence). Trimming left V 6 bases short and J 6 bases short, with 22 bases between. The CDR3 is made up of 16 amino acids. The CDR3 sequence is CASRQTRVRLSDTQYF. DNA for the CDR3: TGTGCCAGCAGACAGACCAGGGTGAGGCTTTCTGATACGCAGTATTTT.

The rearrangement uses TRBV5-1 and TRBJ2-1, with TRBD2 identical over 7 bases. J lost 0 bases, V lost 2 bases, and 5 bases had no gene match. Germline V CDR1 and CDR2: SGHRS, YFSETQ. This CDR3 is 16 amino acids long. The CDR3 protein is CASSFLAESSYNEQFF. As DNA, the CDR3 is TGCGCCAGCAGCTTCCTAGCGGAGAGCTCCTACAATGAGCAGTTCTTC.

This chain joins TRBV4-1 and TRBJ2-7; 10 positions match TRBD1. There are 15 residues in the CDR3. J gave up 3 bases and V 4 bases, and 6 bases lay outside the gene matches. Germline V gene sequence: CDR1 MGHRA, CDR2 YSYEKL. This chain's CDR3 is CASSLSGTGDYEQYF. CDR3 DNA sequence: TGCGCCAGCAGCCTGTCCGGGACAGGGGACTACGAGCAGTACTTC.

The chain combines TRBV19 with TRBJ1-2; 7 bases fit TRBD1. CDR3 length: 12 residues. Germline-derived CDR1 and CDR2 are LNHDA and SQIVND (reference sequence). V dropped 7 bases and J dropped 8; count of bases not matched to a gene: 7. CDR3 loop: CASTTTGTGYTF. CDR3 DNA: TGTGCCAGTACCACGACAGGGACAGGCTACACCTTC.

As DNA, the CDR3 is TGTGCCACCAGTGATTCGAACTATCAGCCCCAGCATTTT. Translating it yields CATSDSNYQPQHF. This sequence joins TRBV24-1 and TRBJ1-5; D gene ambiguous. Germline V gene data show CDR1 as KGHDR and CDR2 as SFDVKD. Trimming stripped 2 bases from V and 5 bases from J, with 6 bases between. This CDR3 has 13 amino acids.

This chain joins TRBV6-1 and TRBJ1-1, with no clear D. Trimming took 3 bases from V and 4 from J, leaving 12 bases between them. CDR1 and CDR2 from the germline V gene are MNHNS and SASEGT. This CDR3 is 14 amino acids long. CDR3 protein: CASSDPGRPTEAFF. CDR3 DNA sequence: TGTGCCAGCAGTGATCCGGGTAGACCCACTGAAGCTTTCTTT.

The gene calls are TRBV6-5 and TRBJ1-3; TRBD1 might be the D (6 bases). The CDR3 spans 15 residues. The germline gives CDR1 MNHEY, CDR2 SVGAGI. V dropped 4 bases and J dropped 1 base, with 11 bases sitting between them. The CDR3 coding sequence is TGTGCCAGCAGTTCCCCGACAGGTTCTGGAAACACCATATATTTT. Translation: CASSSPTGSGNTIYF.

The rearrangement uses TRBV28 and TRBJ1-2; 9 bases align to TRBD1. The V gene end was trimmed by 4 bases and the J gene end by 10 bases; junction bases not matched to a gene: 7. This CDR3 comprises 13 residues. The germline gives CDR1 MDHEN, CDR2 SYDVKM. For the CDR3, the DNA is TGTGCCAGCAGTTGGGGACAGGGCAACTCCTACACCTTC. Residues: CASSWGQGNSYTF.

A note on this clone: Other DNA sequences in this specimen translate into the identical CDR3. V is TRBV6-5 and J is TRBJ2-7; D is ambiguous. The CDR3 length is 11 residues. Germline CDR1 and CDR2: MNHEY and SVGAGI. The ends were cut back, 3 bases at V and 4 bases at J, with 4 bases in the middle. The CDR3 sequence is CASSYLYEQYF. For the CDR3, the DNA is TGTGCCAGCAGTTATTTATACGAGCAGTACTTC.

The DNA for the CDR3 is TGTGCCAGCAGGCGGGACAGCTATCAGCCCCAGCATTTT. Translation gives CASRRDSYQPQHF. This sequence joins TRBV6-5 and TRBJ1-5, with 7 bases matching TRBD1. V lost 6 bases and J lost 5; bases outside the gene matches: 4. The CDR3 consists of 13 residues. Per the germline V gene, CDR1 is MNHEY and CDR2 is SVGAGI.

The CDR3, as DNA: TGTGCCAGCAGGGACAGGGGGACGAACACCGGGGAGCTGTTTTTT. It yields the protein CASRDRGTNTGELFF. This chain joins TRBV3-1 (or the pseudogene TRBV3-2) and TRBJ2-2; TRBD1 matches 10 bases. The junction had 1 base not matched to a gene; V was cut back by 6 bases and J by 0 bases. There are 15 residues in the CDR3. Per germline, CDR1 LGHDT and CDR2 YNNKEL (reference sequence).

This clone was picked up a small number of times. The CDR3 DNA is TGTGCCAGCAGCCATCAGGCCAACGCCAACTATGGCTACACCTTC. This translates into CASSHQANANYGYTF. The J gene is TRBJ1-2, the V gene TRBV6-5; D gene ambiguous. The CDR3 totals 15 residues. Germline V gene data show CDR1 as MNHEY and CDR2 as SVGAGI. Trimming shortened V by 6 bases and J by 2 bases, and 16 bases separated the two germline ends.

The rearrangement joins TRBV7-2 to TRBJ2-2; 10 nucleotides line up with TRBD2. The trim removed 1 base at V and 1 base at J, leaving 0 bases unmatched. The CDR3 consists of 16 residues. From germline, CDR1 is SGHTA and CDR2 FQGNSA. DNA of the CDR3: TGTGCCAGCAGCTTAGGGACTAGCGGGAACACCGGGGAGCTGTTTTTT. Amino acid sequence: CASSLGTSGNTGELFF.

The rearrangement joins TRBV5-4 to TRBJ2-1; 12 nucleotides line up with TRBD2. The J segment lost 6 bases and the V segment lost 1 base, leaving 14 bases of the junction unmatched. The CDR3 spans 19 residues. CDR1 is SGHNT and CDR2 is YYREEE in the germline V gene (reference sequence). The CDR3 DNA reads TGTGCCAGCAGCTTGCCCCTCGGACTAGCGGGGACAGGGGCCAATGAGCAGTTCTTC. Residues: CASSLPLGLAGTGANEQFF.